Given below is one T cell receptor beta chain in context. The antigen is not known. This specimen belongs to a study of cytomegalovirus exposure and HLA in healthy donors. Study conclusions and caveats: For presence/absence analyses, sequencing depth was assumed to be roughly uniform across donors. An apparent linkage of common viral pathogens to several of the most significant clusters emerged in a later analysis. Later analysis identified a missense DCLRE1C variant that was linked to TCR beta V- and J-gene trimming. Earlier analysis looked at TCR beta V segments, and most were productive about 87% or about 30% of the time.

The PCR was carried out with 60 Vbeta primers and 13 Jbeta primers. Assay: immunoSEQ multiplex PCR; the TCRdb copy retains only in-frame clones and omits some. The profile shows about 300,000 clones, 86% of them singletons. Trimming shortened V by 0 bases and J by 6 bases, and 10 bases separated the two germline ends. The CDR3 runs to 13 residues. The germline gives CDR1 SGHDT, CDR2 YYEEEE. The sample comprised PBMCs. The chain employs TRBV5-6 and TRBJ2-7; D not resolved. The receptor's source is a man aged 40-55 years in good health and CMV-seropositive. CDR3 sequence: CASSLVAVGEQYF. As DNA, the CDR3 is TGTGCCAGCAGCTTGGTGGCGGTTGGCGAGCAGTACTTC. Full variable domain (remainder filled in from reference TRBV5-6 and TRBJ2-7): DAGVTQSPTHLIKTRGQQVTLRCSPKSGHDTVSWYQQALGQGPQFIFQYYEEEERQRGNFPDRFSGHQFPNYSSELNVNALLLGDSALYLCASSLVAVGEQYFGPGTRLTVT.